The source of this T cell receptor (beta chain) is a study of cytomegalovirus exposure and HLA in healthy donors (dated by TCRdb to 2015 to 2018). General notes on the study: An earlier analysis of about 560 of the donors reported around 280 Gb of sequence data and roughly 120 million unique TCR beta sequences obtained from around 190 million T cells. An early release that covered roughly 600 HLA-typed donors contained 300 to 350 gigabases of sequencing data and 75 million to 100 million unique TCR sequences. Of the approximately 370 genotyped donors, 65% to 90% were placed in the genetic ancestry cluster associated with self-reported Caucasian donors. The study was designed to test whether signatures of past pathogen exposure could be identified by cataloging public T cell receptors. Using immunosequencing, the study profiled T cell repertoires from 666 subjects and related those repertoires to cytomegalovirus serostatus. In addition to the first cohort of approximately 650 subjects, a separate validation cohort of 100 to 150 different subjects was used. High-throughput TCR immunosequencing, statistical association of individual TCRs with disease status, and machine learning were combined to predict cytomegalovirus infection status. A later analysis re-examined previously published TCR beta repertoires from about 700 donors and added high-resolution HLA genotyping to investigate patterns of TCR occurrence. Rather than drawing on any new phenotypic data, the later analysis identified candidate immune exposures from TCR beta sequences and the way those sequences occurred across donors. In an earlier analysis of roughly 600 of the donors, high-throughput TCR beta sequencing was used to judge whether each TCR beta V gene segment behaved as functional or pseudogenic. Donor age, sex, ethnicity and CMV serostatus were compiled together with the repertoire data. A later genetic analysis used genome-wide SNP genotypes for about 60% of the 666 donors, treating that subset as a discovery cohort. Every repertoire in the discovery cohort had been generated on one and the same sequencing platform. HLA typing covered class I and class II loci at four-digit resolution. The number of typed donors differed by locus: roughly 629-640 for A, B, C, DRB1 and DQB1; about 520 for DQA1; some 590 for DPA1; and 450 to 480 for DPB1. Because of strong linkage in the cohort, roughly five DR-DQ haplotypes were treated as single units for association and clustering. Among under 450 genotyped donors of the cohort, an average of around 240,000 unique TCR beta nucleotide sequences were sequenced per donor, approximately 20% of them non-productive. Overall study results and their limits: In a later analysis, TCR association rates were found to vary across HLA loci, with the most associated TCRs seen for DRB1 alleles and the fewest for HLA-C alleles. The 87-base-pair reads could not distinguish some IMGT-functional V segments, including TRBV6-2 and TRBV6-3, so those segments were excluded. Broadly in line with IMGT annotations, most TCR beta V segments showed up in productive rearrangements about 90% or about 30% of the time in an earlier analysis of 450 to 750 of the donors. Across donors, most TCR sequences were observed very rarely, whereas some public TCRs were present in many individuals. A further reported finding was that TCR beta sequences accurately predicted the HLA-A and HLA-B alleles for most subjects in the first cohort. In a later analysis, around 15,000 TCR beta sequences were associated with specific HLA alleles at a false discovery rate of 0.05. The classifier was reported to diagnose cytomegalovirus status with high specificity and sensitivity in both the original and validation cohorts. According to a later genetic analysis, donors in an Asian-associated ancestry cluster had fewer N-insertions in productive TCRs than the approximately 690-donor mean. A few of the identified cytomegalovirus-associated TCR beta chains were confirmed in vitro to be specific for cytomegalovirus antigens. The earlier analysis of approximately 540 of the donors excluded roughly 17 rarely observed V segments, including chromosome 9 orphons, because counts were too low. Correlated functional status among segregating V segments might reflect linkage disequilibrium, but an unknown experimental factor could not be ruled out. Because some donors lacked HLA typing at each locus, the association tests relied only on the typed subset. A later genetic analysis associated a missense DCLRE1C variant with V-gene and J-gene trimming of TCR beta chains, and an independent cohort replicated the association. The sequencing pipeline was judged likely to have produced a cluster of highly shared sequence variants as a technical artifact. According to a later analysis, parvovirus B19, influenza, CMV and Epstein-Barr virus appeared linked to several top co-occurrence clusters. Roughly uniform sequencing depth across donors was assumed in presence/absence analyses, although this assumption may not hold. Assigning TCR associations to individual alleles was difficult when HLA alleles, especially DR and DQ, strongly co-occurred. For the cohort, immune exposure information was limited to CMV serostatus. In a later analysis, HLA-associated TCR beta chains were found to be more clonally expanded and to have lower generation probabilities than equally common non-associated chains. According to a later analysis, most CMV-associated TCR beta chains appeared to be HLA-restricted, and the HLA associations seemed to be driven largely by CMV exposure. This cohort had only TCR beta chains sequenced, and the lack of alpha or paired-chain data limited which features could be detected. The authors suggested that the approach could potentially be extended to other disease states and immunological phenotypes. A total of roughly 160 TCR beta chains were listed by the study as associated with cytomegalovirus.

The library was produced with the immunoSEQ multiplex PCR assay. A mixture of 60 forward primers for TCR Vbeta segments and 13 reverse primers for TCR Jbeta segments was used in the multiplex PCR. Amplification of the CDR3 region of rearranged TCR beta genes was performed with a multiplex PCR assay on genomic DNA. On the Illumina HiSeq System, the amplified TCR beta libraries were sequenced as 87-base-pair reads. For the original study's pipeline: A later analysis tallied around 82 million unique TCR beta chains across the 666 repertoires, and approximately 11 million of those chains were shared by two or more donors. A nearest-neighbor algorithm error-corrected the raw reads and collapsed the reads into unique sequences, merging closely related sequences to remove PCR and sequencing errors. To assign V, D and J gene segments, CDR3 sequences were aligned to IMGT reference sequences. For a sequence to be retained, a match of at least six nucleotides to both a V gene segment and a J gene segment was required. A rearrangement was called productive if the CDR3 had no stop codons and remained in frame with V and J, and every other rearrangement was called non-productive. CDR3 was defined according to IMGT convention as the region running from the second conserved V-encoded cysteine to the conserved J-encoded phenylalanine. The earlier analysis of 587 of the donors excluded sequences that lacked an unambiguous match to a single V gene segment. In an earlier analysis of a few hundred of the donors, a V segment was called functional when productive rearrangements were above 56.7%, and segregating when the standard deviation between donors exceeded 5%. A statistical classification framework was developed to diagnose cytomegalovirus status using the catalog of TCR beta chain sequences. V and J gene assignment, in a later analysis, came from comparing TCR nucleotide sequences with IMGT/GENE-DB human TR gene sequences. Using the TCRdist pipeline, a later analysis assigned CDR3 sequences along with most-parsimonious VDJ recombination scenarios. In a later analysis, each TCR beta chain was defined by its CDR3 amino acid sequence together with its V-gene family, and reads without a unique V-gene family were excluded. In a later analysis, 550 to 650 highly shared, low-generation-probability nucleotide sequences were removed to address suspected cross-contamination and a sequencing artifact. A later analysis calculated a clonal expansion index for each public chain from normalized within-repertoire ranks of inferred template counts. Generation probabilities in a later analysis came from a VDJ recombination model fitted to out-of-frame rearrangements, and those results were checked against IGoR. Hypergeometric tests were used in a later analysis to score TCR-TCR, TCR-HLA and TCR-CMV co-occurrence, with a repertoire-size bias correction applied to the TCR pairs. To estimate false discovery rates, a later analysis permuted the HLA or CMV assignments 20 times. A later analysis grouped co-occurring TCRs with DBSCAN, adding TCRdist sequence similarity when clustering within HLA-allele-positive subsets. Co-occurrence clustering excluded repertoires with fewer than 30,000 or more than 120,000 public chains, plus five with anomalous nucleotide sharing. In TCRdb, the immuneACCESS table is reduced to in-frame sequences with V and J assigned. These tables do not hold every clone; where another copy was compared, an unresolved V gene accounts for under half, and the others remain unexplained. Clone size and the V and J calls come from that table; the DNA yielded D and trimming. The sample table contains about 200,000 clones; only one count was recorded for 75% to 90% of them. The ten biggest clones cover around 2.7% of the sample.

Relative to germline, V is missing 4 bases and J is missing 8 bases, with 9 bases of the junction outside any gene match. The CDR3 contains 14 residues, cysteine and phenylalanine counted. Left in the record is the CDR3 DNA by itself, 42 bases read in frame from the first base. The germline V gene specifies SGHTA as CDR1 and FQGNSA as CDR2. The cohort comprised 670 or so healthy bone marrow donors. Cohort members were all nominally healthy when sampled, although unrecorded immune exposures were likely present. The donor tested CMV seronegative and was one of the 352 seronegative cohort members. Each donor provided a peripheral blood sample, and peripheral blood mononuclear cells were used for TCR beta sequencing. Genomic DNA was extracted from the blood cell samples with the Qiagen DNeasy Blood Extraction Kit. Concerning this clone itself: The antigen this receptor binds is unknown. Per-base qualities were not stored, and no clone one base away is much larger.

Sequencing used PBMCs. The chain uses TRBV7-2 and TRBJ1-2, and 8 junctional nucleotides match TRBD1. This clonotype was sampled from a woman between 35 and 50 years old in good health and CMV-seronegative. The CDR3 loop reads CASSSPDRAEGYTF. The base sequence is TGTGCCAGCAGCTCCCCGGACAGGGCAGAGGGCTACACCTTC.